This TCR beta chain originates from a study of CD4 and CD8 cells across lung adenocarcinoma regions. Via MiXCR, TCRdb re-called the PCR reads, giving one row per CDR3 protein. The sample shows about 14,000 distinct CDR3 sequences, just under 45% of them seen only once. This CDR3 is 13 amino acids long. Trimming removed 8 bases from V and 1 base from J; junction bases left unmatched: 5. The germline gives CDR1 GTSNPN, CDR2 SVGIG (reference sequence). The chain links TRBV30 to TRBJ2-1; TRBD1 agrees at 7 bases. This TCR was sampled from a male donor with lung adenocarcinoma. The CD4 and CD8 labels of this study may be unreliable. What was sequenced was CD4+ T cells from the center of a lung tumor. CDR3 in amino acids: CASRDSSYNEQFF. The CDR3 bases are TGTGCCAGCCGGGACAGTTCCTACAATGAGCAGTTCTTC.